Listed here are 7 T cell receptor beta chains from one sample, sequenced in a study of post-analysis software for immune sequencing data. Points from the study as a whole: Five or six TRBV segments, including TRBV5-6, TRBV5-1 and TRBV20-1, were more frequent in patients than controls.

For these receptors, no antigen is known. Every TCR beta cDNA library bore unique molecular identifiers. One entry per CDR3 protein results from TCRdb running MiXCR on the PCR reads. Of more than 500,000 distinct CDR3 sequences listed, about a third are singletons. Sequencing input: blood. These TCRs come from a girl aged 2 to 17 with multiple sclerosis.

A few counts support this clonotype. This chain uses TRBV3-1 with TRBJ2-3, with a possible D match to TRBD2 (5 bases). Germline CDR1 LGHDT, CDR2 YNNKEL (reference sequence). V lost 5 bases to trimming and J lost 0 bases, with 12 bases between them. This CDR3 comprises 15 residues. CDR3 sequence: CASSYSAHSTDTQYF. CDR3 bases: TGTGCCAGCAGCTATAGCGCCCATAGCACAGATACGCAGTATTTT.

The chain couples TRBV12-3 or TRBV12-4 to TRBJ2-7, with D possibly matching TRBD1 (6 bases). The end of the DNA fits TRBJ2-5 better, so the J call may be wrong. This CDR3 is 14 amino acids long. The CDR3 reads CASTRTVGEQTQYF. In DNA, the CDR3 is TGTGCCAGCACCAGGACAGTAGGGGAGCAGACCCAGTACTTC.

This clonotype occurred a few times. The chain combines TRBV5-5 with TRBJ2-3, with D maybe TRBD2 (5 bases). The CDR3 covers 15 residues. V gave up 1 base and J gave up 2 bases, with 11 bases separating them. Looked up from germline, CDR1 is SGHKS and CDR2 is YYEKEE (reference sequence). CDR3 loop: CASSLRERLTDTQYF. The CDR3 nucleotides read TGTGCCAGCAGCTTGCGGGAAAGACTCACAGATACGCAGTATTTT.

In this sample, this clonotype turned up a few times. The rearrangement joins TRBV29-1 to TRBJ1-1; unclear D gene. The germline CDR1 and CDR2 sequences are SQVTM and ANQGSEA. Trimming left V 4 bases short and J 6 bases short, with 6 bases between. The length of the CDR3 is 10 residues. CDR3 residues: CSVGVAEAFF. In DNA form, the CDR3 reads TGCAGCGTTGGAGTGGCTGAAGCTTTCTTT.

This chain connects TRBV29-1 to TRBJ2-2; TRBD2 aligns across 7 bases. The CDR3 runs to 11 residues. In germline, CDR1 is SQVTM, CDR2 ANQGSEA. The CDR3 DNA is TGCCGCCAGCGGGGCACCGGGGAGCTGTTTTTT. Its translation: CRQRGTGELFF.

This clonotype was seen a handful of times. The rearrangement links TRBV7-9 to TRBJ2-6; D not certain. The CDR3 is 14 residues long. V lost 4 bases, J lost 1 base, and 5 bases lay in between. Germline V gene sequence: CDR1 SEHNR, CDR2 FQNEAQ (reference sequence). The CDR3 DNA sequence: TGTGCCAGCAGCTATCCGTCTGGGGCCAACGTCCTGACTTTC. It specifies CASSYPSGANVLTF.

The V gene is TRBV20-1, the J gene TRBJ2-3; weak D call: TRBD1 (6 bases). CDR3 size: 15 residues. Looked up from germline, CDR1 is DFQATT and CDR2 is SNEGSKA (reference sequence). V was shortened by 3 bases and J by 0 bases, with 13 bases between the two germline ends. CDR3 in DNA: TGCAGTGCTAGTGGGGGCCTGCTGAGCACAGATACGCAGTATTTT. As protein: CSASGGLLSTDTQYF.